This T cell receptor (beta chain) was identified in a study of technical replicates of blood from a few donors. Trimming removed 0 bases at V and 9 bases at J, with 18 bases between. The CDR3 has 17 residues. Germline V gene sequence: CDR1 WNHNN, CDR2 SYGVQD (reference sequence). The protocol was immunoSEQ multiplex PCR, while the TCRdb copy is restricted to in-frame clones and leaves out a portion. The repertoire holds 40,000 to 60,000 clones, with about 86% as singletons. This receptor was taken from a human donor in good health. Some clones in this sample may be carry-over from other donors' samples. The sample consisted of PBMCs. The V gene is TRBV10-1, the J gene TRBJ1-6, with D perhaps matching TRBD1 (5 bases). The CDR3 protein is CASSESGAQETVSPLHF. The CDR3 nucleotides read TGCGCCAGCAGTGAGTCGGGCGCTCAGGAGACAGTTTCACCCCTCCACTTT.